The TCR beta chain under discussion was sequenced for a study of spatial heterogeneity in lung cancer. Overall study findings and caveats: Tumor T cells had an estimated coverage that came to approximately 7.7% for alpha chains and around 12% for beta chains. The number of expanded tumor alpha and beta chains correlated with mutation number.

The time point was: sample taken at primary tumor resection. CDR3 length: 13 residues. Germline V gives CDR1 DFQATT, CDR2 SNEGSKA (reference sequence). The germline V and J ends were trimmed by 5 bases and 2 bases, with 12 bases remaining between them. TCRdb ran MiXCR on the 5' RACE reads and lists one entry per CDR3 protein. The sample yields about 1,400 distinct CDR3 sequences, over 10% seen once. By sample share, this clonotype is medium-sized. Its antigen is as yet unknown. The source of this sequence is a female donor with early-stage non-small cell lung cancer. The J gene is TRBJ2-5, the V gene TRBV20-1; a weak D match, TRBD2 (5 bases). The specimen comprised lung tumor tissue, sampled at surgery. The CDR3 region is CSAARTLQETQYF. For the CDR3, the DNA is TGCAGTGCTGCGCGGACTCTTCAAGAGACCCAGTACTTC.